This entry features one T cell receptor (beta chain) sequence. These data are taken from a study of cytomegalovirus exposure and HLA in healthy donors. Use of 60 Vbeta and 13 Jbeta primers characterized the PCR. The data were produced by immunoSEQ multiplex PCR, yet TCRdb's version contains in-frame clones alone and is incomplete. This table has fewer than 150,000 clones, 73% appearing once. The sequenced sample consisted of PBMCs. The receptor was derived from a human donor in good health.

DNA of the CDR3: TGTGCCAGCACCACATGGACAGACTACGAGCAGTACTTC. Translated: CASTTWTDYEQYF. The chain is built from TRBV11-2 and TRBJ2-7; possible D gene TRBD1, 6 bases. Trimming shortened V by 7 bases and J by 3 bases, and 13 bases separated the two germline ends. This CDR3 comprises 13 residues. The germline CDR1 and CDR2 sequences are SGHAT and FQNNGV.